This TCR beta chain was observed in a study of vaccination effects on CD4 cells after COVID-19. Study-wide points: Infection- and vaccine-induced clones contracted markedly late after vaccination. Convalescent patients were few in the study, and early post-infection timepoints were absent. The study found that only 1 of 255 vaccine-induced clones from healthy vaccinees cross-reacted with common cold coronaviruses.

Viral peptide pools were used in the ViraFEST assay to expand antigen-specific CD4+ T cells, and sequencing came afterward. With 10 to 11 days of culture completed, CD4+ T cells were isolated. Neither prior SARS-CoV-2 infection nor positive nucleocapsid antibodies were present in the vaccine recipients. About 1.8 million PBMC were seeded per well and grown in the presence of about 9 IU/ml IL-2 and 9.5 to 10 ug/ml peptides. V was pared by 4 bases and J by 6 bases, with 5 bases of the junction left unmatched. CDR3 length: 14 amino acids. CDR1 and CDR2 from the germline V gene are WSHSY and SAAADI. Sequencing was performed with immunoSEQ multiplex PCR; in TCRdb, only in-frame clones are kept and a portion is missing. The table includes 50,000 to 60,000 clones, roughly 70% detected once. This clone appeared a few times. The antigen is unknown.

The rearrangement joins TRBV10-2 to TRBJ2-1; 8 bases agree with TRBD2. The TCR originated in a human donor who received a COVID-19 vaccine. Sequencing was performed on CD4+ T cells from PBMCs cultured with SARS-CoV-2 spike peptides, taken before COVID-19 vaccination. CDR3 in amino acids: CASSGTSWVNEQFF. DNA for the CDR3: TGCGCCAGCAGTGGGACTAGCTGGGTCAATGAGCAGTTCTTC.